This T cell receptor (beta chain) was documented in a study of blood T cell repertoires in COVID-19. Across the whole study: Specimens from acute and convalescent COVID-19 originated in the United States, Italy and Spain. Sources were T cells, B-cell-depleted T cells, or PBMCs; the material itself was cDNA or gDNA.

The V end lost 4 bases, the J end lost 2 bases, and 7 bases lay between the germline ends. CDR3 length: 12 residues. Germline-derived CDR1 and CDR2 are SGHDT and YYEEEE. This clone has a handful of counts. Original handling: Counts of nucleated cells, estimated from reference gene primer amplification, were obtained. Profiling relied on immunoSEQ multiplex PCR, and the TCRdb table lists in-frame clones only, not all of them. V and J calls and clone size are copied from that table; D and trimming were computed from the DNA. This table holds tens of thousands of clones, just over 85% found once. The sequence came from a man aged 70 or older with acute or convalescent COVID-19. Sequencing was carried out using peripheral blood. J is TRBJ2-7 and V is TRBV5-6; D is unclear. Here the CDR3 DNA reads TGTGCCAGCAGCACAGACACCTACGAGCAGTACTTC. Translating it yields CASSTDTYEQYF. Complete variable domain (other parts from reference TRBV5-6 and TRBJ2-7): DAGVTQSPTHLIKTRGQQVTLRCSPKSGHDTVSWYQQALGQGPQFIFQYYEEEERQRGNFPDRFSGHQFPNYSSELNVNALLLGDSALYLCASSTDTYEQYFGPGTRLTVT.